Each of the 5 T cell receptor beta chains below was sequenced from the same sample in a study of T-cell memory formation after mild COVID-19. MiXCR, run by TCRdb on the 5' RACE reads, gives a single entry per CDR3 protein. The repertoire holds a few hundred thousand distinct CDR3 sequences, 8% to 10% seen once, with roughly 23% in the top ten. Input material: PBMCs or a T cell subset sorted from them (not recorded which). These receptors all stem from a man aged 18 to 29 who had mild COVID-19 (a few samples of this study predate the infection). Cell type and time point are not known.

The table lists this clonotype with a few counts. V usage is TRBV4-3 and J usage is TRBJ2-7; 7 nucleotides align to TRBD2. V dropped 3 bases and J dropped 2; count of bases not matched to a gene: 16. Germline V lookup: CDR1 LGHNA, CDR2 YSLEER. The CDR3 is 18 residues long. CDR3 nucleotides: TGCGCCAGCAGCCACCAACTCGGGACTGCGGGGGAGCCCTACGAGCAGTACTTC. Amino acid sequence: CASSHQLGTAGEPYEQYF.

This clonotype has ten or more counts. The chain combines TRBV4-1 with TRBJ1-1; D is unresolved. The CDR3 is 14 amino acids. The germline V gene encodes CDR1 MGHRA and CDR2 YSYEKL. V lost 7 bases and J lost 1, with 13 bases in between. The DNA for the CDR3 is TGCGCCAGCACCCCGGATAGGGCGAACACTGAAGCTTTCTTT. The encoded protein is CASTPDRANTEAFF.

This clonotype has at least ten counts. J is TRBJ2-7 and V is TRBV29-1, with 7 bases lining up with TRBD2. Trimming removed 6 bases from V and 3 bases from J; junction bases left unmatched: 11. There are 14 residues in the CDR3. Germline V gene data show CDR1 as SQVTM and CDR2 as ANQGSEA. DNA of the CDR3: TGCAGCGTGGCGGGGGTTGACGGATACTACGAGCAGTACTTC. Its translation: CSVAGVDGYYEQYF.

This clonotype was observed a few times. The CDR3 region is CASSWGRTGAQETQYF. DNA of the CDR3: TGCGCCAGCAGTTGGGGCAGGACCGGAGCTCAAGAGACCCAGTACTTC. This chain connects TRBV5-1 to TRBJ2-5; D might be TRBD1 (5 bases). The V gene's germline CDR1 is SGHRS and CDR2 YFSETQ. V lost 5 bases and J lost 2, with 19 bases in between. This CDR3 is built from 16 residues.

This clonotype has at least ten counts. This rearrangement joins TRBV6-2 or TRBV6-3 to TRBJ1-5; possibly TRBD1 for D (5 bases). The germline V and J ends were trimmed by 5 bases and 3 bases, with 14 bases remaining between them. The CDR3 is made up of 15 amino acids. From germline, CDR1 is MNHEY and CDR2 SVGEGT. CDR3 amino acids: CASSTPRQPNQPQHF. CDR3 sequence (DNA): TGTGCCAGCAGTACGCCAAGACAGCCCAATCAGCCCCAGCATTTT.